The 5 T cell receptor beta chains presented below share a single source sample, sequenced in a study of blood T cells in healthy people across ages. Then a second PCR, running roughly 7 to 11 cycles, was carried out with a sample-barcoded 5' primer and a J-beta primer mix. One entry per CDR3 protein, called by TCRdb with MiXCR from the 5' RACE reads. The sample holds about 800,000 distinct CDR3 sequences, 25% seen once. These data also featured in a second study, about T cells of mothers and their children.

Sequencing was performed on blood. The receptors derive from a boy between 10 and 17 years old in good health.

This clonotype was picked up a small number of times. This rearrangement joins TRBV11-2 to TRBJ1-4; D remains ambiguous. Per germline, CDR1 SGHAT and CDR2 FQNNGV. This CDR3 comprises 16 residues. Trimming removed 2 bases from V and 8 bases from J, with 18 bases in between. CDR3 in amino acids: CASSLLGYTEIEKLFF. The CDR3 bases are TGTGCCAGCAGCTTATTAGGCTATACGGAGATCGAAAAACTGTTTTTT.

This clonotype has a handful of counts. The genes are TRBV11-2 and TRBJ2-3; D uncertain. The CDR3 length is 12 residues. V was clipped by 5 bases and J by 2 bases, with 5 bases between them. Germline V lookup: CDR1 SGHAT, CDR2 FQNNGV. CDR3 sequence: CASSINTDTQYF. CDR3 nucleotides: TGTGCCAGCAGCATTAACACAGATACGCAGTATTTT.

The chain combines TRBV27 with TRBJ2-7; the match to TRBD2 covers 7 bases. Germline CDR1 MNHEY, CDR2 SMNVEV (reference sequence). J gave up 7 bases and V 3 bases, and 6 bases lay outside the gene matches. The CDR3 spans 13 residues. The CDR3 loop is CASSLIAGDEQYF. For the CDR3, the DNA is TGTGCCAGCAGTTTGATCGCGGGAGATGAGCAGTACTTC.

This clonotype was found a few times. The chain carries TRBV6-2 or TRBV6-3 and TRBJ2-5, with TRBD2 identical over 11 bases. The DNA end is a closer match to TRBJ2-1, so the J assignment may be wrong. Looked up from germline, CDR1 is MNHEY and CDR2 is SVGEGT. CDR3 size: 15 residues. CDR3 bases: TGTGCCAGCAGCTATGGGACTAGCGGCAACAATGAGCAGTTCTTC. Translated, it gives CASSYGTSGNNEQFF.

The chain recombines TRBV20-1 with TRBJ1-1; 9 bases align to TRBD1. This CDR3 has 14 amino acids. V gave up 5 bases and J gave up 5 bases; unmatched junction bases: 9. Germline values: CDR1 DFQATT, CDR2 SNEGSKA (reference sequence). For the CDR3, the DNA is TGCAGTGCTGCGAATACAGGGGGCGGAACTGAAGCTTTCTTT. This sequence encodes CSAANTGGGTEAFF.